These 3 T cell receptor beta chains originate from one sample sequenced in a study of blood T cells in healthy people across ages. Through a sample-barcoded 5' primer and a J-beta primer mix, a second PCR was run for roughly 7 to 11 cycles. TCRdb re-analysed the 5' RACE reads in MiXCR, keeping a single row per CDR3 protein. This table holds 1.8 million or so distinct CDR3 sequences, approximately 40% found once. Sequencing was done on a sample of blood. The receptors were gathered from a human donor in good health.

The chain joins TRBV5-6 to TRBJ2-1, with TRBD2 matching 13 bases. The trim removed 3 bases at V and 5 bases at J, leaving 5 bases unmatched. Germline assignment: CDR1 SGHDT and CDR2 YYEEEE. The CDR3 contains 16 residues. Here the CDR3 reads CASSSPGLAGNNEQFF. The CDR3 coding sequence is TGTGCCAGCAGCTCACCGGGACTAGCGGGAAACAATGAGCAGTTCTTC.

The rearrangement joins TRBV5-1 to TRBJ2-1; D is possibly TRBD2 (5 bases). CDR1 and CDR2 from the germline V gene are SGHRS and YFSETQ. The CDR3 has 14 amino acids. Trimming stripped 1 base from V and 4 bases from J, with 9 bases between. The chain's CDR3 is CASSLKREYNEQFF. The CDR3 nucleotides read TGCGCCAGCAGCTTGAAGAGGGAGTACAATGAGCAGTTCTTC.

This clonotype was found a few times. V gene TRBV12-3 or TRBV12-4 combines with J gene TRBJ2-1, with no clear D. The CDR3 extends over 14 amino acids. V shed 3 bases and J shed 3 bases, with 9 bases lying between them. CDR3 sequence: CASSFLGVYNEQFF. The CDR3 DNA follows: TGTGCCAGCAGTTTTTTAGGTGTCTACAATGAGCAGTTCTTC.